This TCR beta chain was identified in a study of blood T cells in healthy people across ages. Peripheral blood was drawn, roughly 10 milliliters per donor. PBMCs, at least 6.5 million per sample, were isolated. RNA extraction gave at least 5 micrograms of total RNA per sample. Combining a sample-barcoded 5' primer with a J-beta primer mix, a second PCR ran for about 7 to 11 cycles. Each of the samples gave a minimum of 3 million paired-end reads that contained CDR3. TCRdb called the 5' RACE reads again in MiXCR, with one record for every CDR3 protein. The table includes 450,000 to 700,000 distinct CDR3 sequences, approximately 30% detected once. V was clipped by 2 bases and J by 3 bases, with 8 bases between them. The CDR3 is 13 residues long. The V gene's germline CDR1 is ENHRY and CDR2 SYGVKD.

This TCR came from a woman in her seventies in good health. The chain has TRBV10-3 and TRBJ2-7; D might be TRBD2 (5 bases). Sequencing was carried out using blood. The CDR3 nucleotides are TGTGCCATCAGTGAGGGAGGAATCTACGAGCAGTACTTC. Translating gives CAISEGGIYEQYF.